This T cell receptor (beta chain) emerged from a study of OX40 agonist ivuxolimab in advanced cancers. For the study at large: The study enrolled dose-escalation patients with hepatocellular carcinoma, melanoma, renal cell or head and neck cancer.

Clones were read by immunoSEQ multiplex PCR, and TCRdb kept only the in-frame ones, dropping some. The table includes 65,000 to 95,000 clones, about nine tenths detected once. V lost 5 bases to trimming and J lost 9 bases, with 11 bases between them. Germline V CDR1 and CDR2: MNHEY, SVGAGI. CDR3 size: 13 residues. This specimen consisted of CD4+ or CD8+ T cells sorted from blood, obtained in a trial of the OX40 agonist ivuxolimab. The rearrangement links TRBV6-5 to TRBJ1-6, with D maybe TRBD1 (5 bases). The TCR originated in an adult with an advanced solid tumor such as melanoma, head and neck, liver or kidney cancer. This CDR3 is CASSSRESSPLHF. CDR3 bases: TGTGCCAGCAGTAGCAGGGAGAGTTCACCCCTCCACTTT.